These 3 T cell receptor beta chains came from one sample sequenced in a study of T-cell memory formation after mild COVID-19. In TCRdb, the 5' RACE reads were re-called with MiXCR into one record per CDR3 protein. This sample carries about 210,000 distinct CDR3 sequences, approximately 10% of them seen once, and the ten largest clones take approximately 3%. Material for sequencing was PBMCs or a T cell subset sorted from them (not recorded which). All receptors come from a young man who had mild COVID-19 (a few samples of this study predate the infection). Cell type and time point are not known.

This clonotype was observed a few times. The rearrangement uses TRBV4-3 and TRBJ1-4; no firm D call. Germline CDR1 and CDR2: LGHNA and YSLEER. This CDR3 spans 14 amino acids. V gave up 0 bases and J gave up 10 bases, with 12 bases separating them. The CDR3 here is CASSQEMRGGKLFF. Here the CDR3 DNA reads TGCGCCAGCAGCCAAGAAATGCGGGGAGGAAAACTGTTTTTT.

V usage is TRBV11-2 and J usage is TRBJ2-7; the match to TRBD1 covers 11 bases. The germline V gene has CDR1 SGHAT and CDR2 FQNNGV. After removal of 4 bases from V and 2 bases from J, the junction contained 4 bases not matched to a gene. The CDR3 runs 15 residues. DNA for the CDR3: TGTGCCAGCAGCTCCGGGACAGGGGGAACCTACGAGCAGTACTTC. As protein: CASSSGTGGTYEQYF.

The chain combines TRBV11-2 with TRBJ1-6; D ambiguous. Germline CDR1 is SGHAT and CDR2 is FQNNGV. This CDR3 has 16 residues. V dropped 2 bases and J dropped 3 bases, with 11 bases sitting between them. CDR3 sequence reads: CASSLSGKGYNSPLHF. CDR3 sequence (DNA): TGTGCCAGCAGCTTAAGCGGGAAAGGCTATAATTCACCCCTCCACTTT.